This TCR beta chain was sequenced during a study of T-cell memory formation after mild COVID-19. TCRdb passed the 5' RACE reads through MiXCR, listing each CDR3 protein once. Among 540,000 or so distinct CDR3 sequences listed, roughly 21% were seen once. Germline V gene data show CDR1 as MRHNA and CDR2 as SNTAGT. The CDR3 consists of 15 residues. The V gene lost 1 base and the J gene lost 5 bases, with 14 bases spanning the gap. The sequencing input was PBMCs or a T cell subset sorted from them (not recorded which). This TCR derives from an adult woman who had mild COVID-19 (a few samples of this study predate the infection). Cell type and time point are not known. The chain carries TRBV6-4 and TRBJ2-5; D is unclear. CDR3 sequence: CASSDWVLGTETQYF. In DNA, the CDR3 is TGTGCCAGCAGTGACTGGGTCCTCGGTACGGAGACCCAGTACTTC.